This is a list of T cell receptor beta chains from one sample in a study of blood T cell repertoires in COVID-19. Sequencing used immunoSEQ multiplex PCR; TCRdb keeps in-frame clones, though not all of them. Among approximately 150,000 clones listed, about 88% were seen once. The sample taken for sequencing was peripheral blood. The receptors here all came from a human donor with acute or convalescent COVID-19. The donor label of this sample is uncertain. The CDR3 runs from the conserved cysteine through the conserved F or W. D genes are given only for firm matches. Some rows have no size entry. The others give once, few or many, or a class for an expanded clone.

size,V,J,D,CDR3,DNA
.,TRBV5-6,TRBJ1-2,TRBD1,CASSWDRGMVGYTF,TGTGCCAGCAGCTGGGACAGGGGGATGGTTGGCTACACCTTC
.,TRBV6-6,TRBJ2-7,TRBD2,CASSYDPGLASYEQYF,TGTGCCAGCAGTTACGATCCGGGACTAGCCTCCTACGAGCAGTACTTC
.,TRBV7-2,TRBJ2-7,.,CASSQTGSSSYEQYF,TGTGCCAGCAGTCAAACCGGGTCGAGCTCCTACGAGCAGTACTTC
once,TRBV7-3,TRBJ1-5,.,CASSLGAGLNQPQHF,TGTGCCAGCAGCTTAGGGGCAGGGCTCAATCAGCCCCAGCATTTT
.,TRBV24-1,TRBJ2-1,TRBD1,CATSDLKQGNEQFF,TGTGCCACCAGTGATTTGAAACAGGGGAATGAGCAGTTCTTC
.,TRBV28,TRBJ1-1,TRBD1,CASSTGTDLNTEAFF,TGTGCCAGCAGTACAGGGACAGACTTGAACACTGAAGCTTTCTTT
.,TRBV5-4,TRBJ2-7,.,CASSLVSNSYEQYF,TGTGCCAGCAGCTTGGTTAGTAACTCCTACGAGCAGTACTTC
.,TRBV18,TRBJ2-2,.,CASSPTLPGDSTGELFF,TGTGCCAGCTCACCCACTCTTCCGGGTGATAGCACCGGGGAGCTGTTTTTT
.,TRBV5-1,TRBJ1-1,.,CASSLVPGNTEAFF,TGCGCCAGCAGTCTCGTCCCAGGGAACACTGAAGCTTTCTTT
.,TRBV18,TRBJ1-2,.,CASSPGPGEGGYTF,TGTGCCAGCTCACCAGGTCCAGGGGAAGGTGGCTACACCTTC
few,TRBV4-2,TRBJ1-3,.,CASSQEVPLRSPSGNTIYF,TGTGCCAGCAGCCAAGAGGTCCCCCTACGTAGTCCCTCTGGAAACACCATATATTTT
.,TRBV25-1,TRBJ1-6,.,CASSEFQGNNSPLHF,TGTGCCAGCAGTGAATTCCAGGGTAATAATTCACCCCTCCACTTT
.,TRBV4-2,TRBJ2-1,TRBD2,CASSQVGTSTNEQFF,TGTGCCAGCAGCCAAGTCGGGACTAGCACCAATGAGCAGTTCTTC
.,TRBV27,TRBJ2-7,TRBD1,CASSLHPPPGQNYEQYF,TGTGCCAGCAGTTTACACCCCCCCCCGGGACAGAACTACGAGCAGTACTTC
once,TRBV28,TRBJ1-5,TRBD1,CASSPGTGGRLSQPQHF,TGTGCCAGCAGTCCCGGGACAGGGGGCAGGTTAAGTCAGCCCCAGCATTTT
.,TRBV11-2,TRBJ1-5,.,CASSLETGQPQHF,TGTGCCAGCAGCTTAGAGACAGGCCAGCCCCAGCATTTT
.,TRBV19,TRBJ1-5,TRBD1,CAMSRGSNQPQHF,TGTGCCATGAGCAGGGGGAGCAATCAGCCCCAGCATTTT
.,TRBV11-3,TRBJ2-3,TRBD2,CASSLGAGEPDTQYF,TGTGCCAGCAGCTTAGGAGCGGGAGAGCCAGATACGCAGTATTTT
.,TRBV19,TRBJ1-2,.,CASTQLYGYTF,TGTGCCAGTACACAGCTCTATGGCTACACCTTC
.,TRBV5-5,TRBJ1-2,.,CASSLTGGQPYGYTF,TGTGCCAGCAGCCTCACCGGAGGACAGCCCTATGGCTACACCTTC
.,TRBV18,TRBJ1-4,TRBD1,CASSPPGGEKLFF,TGTGCCAGCTCACCTCCAGGGGGAGAAAAACTGTTTTTT
.,TRBV6-6,TRBJ1-2,TRBD1,CASSSGTVYGYTF,TGTGCCAGCAGTTCCGGGACAGTCTATGGCTACACCTTC
.,TRBV27,TRBJ2-3,.,CASSLSRANTDTQYF,TGTGCCAGCAGTTTATCGAGGGCCAACACAGATACGCAGTATTTT
once,TRBV6-2/TRBV6-3,TRBJ2-7,TRBD2,CASSRDYISYEQYF,TGTGCCAGCAGTCGGGACTACATATCCTACGAGCAGTACTTC
.,TRBV5-6,TRBJ1-5,.,CASSLSTSGGNQPQHF,TGTGCCAGCAGCTTATCGACTTCCGGTGGCAATCAGCCCCAGCATTTT
.,TRBV15,TRBJ1-5,.,CATSRGQDQPQHF,TGTGCCACCAGCAGAGGACAGGATCAGCCCCAGCATTTT
.,TRBV7-2,TRBJ2-1,.,CASSLLGSFLYNEQFF,TGTGCCAGCAGCTTACTTGGTAGCTTCCTGTACAATGAGCAGTTCTTC
.,TRBV7-9,TRBJ2-1,.,CASSIAGEWQFF,TGTGCCAGCAGCATCGCCGGGGAGTGGCAGTTCTTC
.,TRBV2,TRBJ1-6,TRBD1,CASRETGNLYNSPLHF,TGTGCCAGCAGAGAGACAGGGAACCTCTATAATTCACCCCTCCACTTT
once,TRBV28,TRBJ2-3,TRBD1,CASSHRGAQYF,TGTGCCAGCAGCCACAGGGGTGCGCAGTATTTT
.,TRBV15,TRBJ1-2,TRBD1,CATSRPGTGVSYGYTF,TGTGCCACCAGCAGGCCCGGGACAGGGGTATCCTATGGCTACACCTTC
.,TRBV3-1/TRBV3-2,TRBJ1-1,.,CASSQDPRNTEAFF,TGTGCCAGCAGCCAAGATCCCAGGAACACTGAAGCTTTCTTT
.,TRBV7-2,TRBJ2-1,.,CASSLVFEDPKVGLIEQFF,TGTGCCAGCAGCTTAGTTTTTGAAGACCCGAAGGTGGGGCTAATTGAGCAGTTCTTC
once,TRBV5-4,TRBJ2-1,TRBD2,CASSPRAAGKYEQFF,TGTGCCAGCAGTCCCCGGGCAGCGGGGAAGTATGAGCAGTTCTTC
.,TRBV5-8,TRBJ2-5,.,CASSPRTVVETQYF,TGTGCCAGCAGCCCGCGGACAGTAGTAGAGACCCAGTACTTC
.,TRBV29-1,TRBJ2-1,TRBD2,CSVEAKRGASRGEQFF,TGCAGCGTTGAAGCTAAGCGGGGGGCCTCCCGCGGTGAGCAGTTCTTC
few,TRBV11-2,TRBJ1-3,.,CASSLAGISGNTIYF,TGTGCCAGCAGCTTAGCGGGGATCTCTGGAAACACCATATATTTT
.,TRBV7-2,TRBJ2-1,TRBD1,CASSQGDNEQFF,TGTGCCAGCAGCCAGGGGGACAATGAGCAGTTCTTC
.,TRBV4-1,TRBJ2-1,TRBD2,CASSQDPSGRLSEQFF,TGCGCCAGCAGCCAAGATCCGAGCGGGAGACTGAGTGAGCAGTTCTTC
.,TRBV12-3/TRBV12-4,TRBJ2-7,TRBD1,CASSLEGGLEQYF,TGTGCCAGCAGTTTAGAAGGGGGCCTCGAGCAGTACTTC
.,TRBV5-1,TRBJ1-3,.,CASSLEGGSGNTIYF,TGCGCCAGCAGCTTGGAAGGCGGCTCTGGAAACACCATATATTTT
.,TRBV19,TRBJ1-2,.,CASSVASNYGYTF,TGTGCCAGTAGCGTGGCTTCTAACTATGGCTACACCTTC
.,TRBV6-2/TRBV6-3,TRBJ1-2,TRBD1,CASSYRQGYYGYTF,TGTGCCAGCAGTTACCGACAGGGTTACTATGGCTACACCTTC
once,TRBV6-6,TRBJ2-1,TRBD2,CATGGGFNEQFF,TGTGCCACCGGGGGGGGGTTCAATGAGCAGTTCTTC
.,TRBV13,TRBJ1-2,.,CASSLEQTYGYTF,TGTGCCAGCAGCTTAGAACAGACCTATGGCTACACCTTC